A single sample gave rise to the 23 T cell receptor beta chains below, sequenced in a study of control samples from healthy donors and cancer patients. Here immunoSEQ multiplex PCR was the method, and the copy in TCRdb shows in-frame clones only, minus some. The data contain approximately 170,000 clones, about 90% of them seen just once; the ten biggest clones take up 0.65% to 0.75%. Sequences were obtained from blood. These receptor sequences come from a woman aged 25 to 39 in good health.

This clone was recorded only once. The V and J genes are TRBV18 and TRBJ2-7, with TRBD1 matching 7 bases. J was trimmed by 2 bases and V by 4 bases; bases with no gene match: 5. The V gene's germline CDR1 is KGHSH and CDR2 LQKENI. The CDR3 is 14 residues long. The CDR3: CASSQGDRPYEQYF. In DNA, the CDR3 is TGTGCCAGCTCACAAGGGGACAGACCCTACGAGCAGTACTTC.

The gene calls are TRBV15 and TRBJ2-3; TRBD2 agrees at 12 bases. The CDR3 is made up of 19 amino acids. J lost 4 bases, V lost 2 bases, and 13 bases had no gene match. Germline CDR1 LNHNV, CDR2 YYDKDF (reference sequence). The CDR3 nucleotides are TGTGCCACCAGCAGAATTCGACTAGCGGGAGTTGGGGCCGCAGATACGCAGTATTTT. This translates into CATSRIRLAGVGAADTQYF.

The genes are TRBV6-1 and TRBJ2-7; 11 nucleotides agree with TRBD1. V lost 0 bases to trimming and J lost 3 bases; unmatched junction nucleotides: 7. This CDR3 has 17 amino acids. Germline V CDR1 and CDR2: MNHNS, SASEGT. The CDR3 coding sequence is TGTGCCAGCAGTGAAGCCACGTCCGGGACAGGGGGCTACGAGCAGTACTTC. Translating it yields CASSEATSGTGGYEQYF.

CDR3 amino acids: CATSDPQGAETQYF. CDR3 bases: TGTGCCACCAGTGATCCGCAGGGGGCAGAGACCCAGTACTTC. This rearrangement joins TRBV24-1 to TRBJ2-5, with 8 nucleotides matching TRBD1. Unmatched junction bases numbered 3, after V lost 3 bases and J lost 4 bases. Germline CDR1 reads KGHDR; CDR2 reads SFDVKD. The CDR3 loop spans 14 amino acids.

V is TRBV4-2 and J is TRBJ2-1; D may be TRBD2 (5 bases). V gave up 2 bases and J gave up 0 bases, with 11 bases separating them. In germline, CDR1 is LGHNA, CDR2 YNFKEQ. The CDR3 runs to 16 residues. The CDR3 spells CASSQLQRRSYNEQFF. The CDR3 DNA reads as TGTGCCAGCAGCCAATTGCAGCGGCGCTCCTACAATGAGCAGTTCTTC.

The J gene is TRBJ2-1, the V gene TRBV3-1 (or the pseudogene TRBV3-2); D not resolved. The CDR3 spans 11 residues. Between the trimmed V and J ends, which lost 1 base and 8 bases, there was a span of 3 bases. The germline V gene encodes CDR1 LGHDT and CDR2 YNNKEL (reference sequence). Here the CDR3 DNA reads TGTGCCAGCAGCCAAGGATATGAGCAGTTCTTC. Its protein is CASSQGYEQFF.

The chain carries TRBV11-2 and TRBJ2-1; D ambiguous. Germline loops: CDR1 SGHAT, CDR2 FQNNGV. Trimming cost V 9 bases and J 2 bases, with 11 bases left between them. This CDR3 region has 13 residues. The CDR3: CASALMAYNEQFF. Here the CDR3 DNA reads TGTGCCAGTGCCCTGATGGCCTACAATGAGCAGTTCTTC. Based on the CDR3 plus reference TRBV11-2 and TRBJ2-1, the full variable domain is EAGVAQSPRYKIIEKRQSVAFWCNPISGHATLYWYQQILGQGPKLLIQFQNNGVVDDSQLPKDRFSAERLKGVDSTLKIQPAKLEDSAVYLCASALMAYNEQFFGPGTRLTVL.

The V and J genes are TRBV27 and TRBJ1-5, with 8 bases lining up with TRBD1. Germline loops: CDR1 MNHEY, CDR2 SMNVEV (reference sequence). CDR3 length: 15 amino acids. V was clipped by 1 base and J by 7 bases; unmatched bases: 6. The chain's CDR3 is CASSLFPGGGQPQHF. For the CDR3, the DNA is TGTGCCAGCAGTTTATTTCCAGGGGGCGGGCAGCCCCAGCATTTT.

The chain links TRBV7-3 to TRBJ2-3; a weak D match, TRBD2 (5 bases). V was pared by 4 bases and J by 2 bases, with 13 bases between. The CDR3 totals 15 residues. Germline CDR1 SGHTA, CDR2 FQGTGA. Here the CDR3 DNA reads TGTGCCAGCAGCTCCTACGGGGAACCCACAGATACGCAGTATTTT. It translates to CASSSYGEPTDTQYF.

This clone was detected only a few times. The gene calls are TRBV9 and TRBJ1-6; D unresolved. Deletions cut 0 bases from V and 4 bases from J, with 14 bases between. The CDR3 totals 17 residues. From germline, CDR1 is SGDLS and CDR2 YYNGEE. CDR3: CASSVGGGGRYNSPLHF. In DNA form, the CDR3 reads TGTGCCAGCAGCGTAGGGGGTGGTGGACGGTATAATTCACCCCTCCACTTT.

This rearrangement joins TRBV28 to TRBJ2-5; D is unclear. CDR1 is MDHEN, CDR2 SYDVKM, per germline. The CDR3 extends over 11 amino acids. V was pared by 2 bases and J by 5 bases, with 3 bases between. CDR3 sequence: CASSLEETQYF. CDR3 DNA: TGTGCCAGCAGTTTAGAGGAGACCCAGTACTTC.

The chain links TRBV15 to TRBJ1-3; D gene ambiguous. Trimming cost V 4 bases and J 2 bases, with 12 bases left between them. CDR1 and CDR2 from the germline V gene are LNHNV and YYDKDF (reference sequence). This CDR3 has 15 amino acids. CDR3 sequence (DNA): TGTGCCACCAGCAACCTTCTAAGAACTGGAAACACCATATATTTT. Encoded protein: CATSNLLRTGNTIYF.

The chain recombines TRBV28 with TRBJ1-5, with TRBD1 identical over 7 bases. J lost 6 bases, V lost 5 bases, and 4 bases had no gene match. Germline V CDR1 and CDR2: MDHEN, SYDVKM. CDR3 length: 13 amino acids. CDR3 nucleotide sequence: TGTGCCAGCAGTCCTGGGACAGTTCAGCCCCAGCATTTT. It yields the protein CASSPGTVQPQHF.

The DNA of the CDR3 is TGTGCCAGCAGCCACACCTCGAGGTGGCACGGTGAGCAGTTCTTC. Translated: CASSHTSRWHGEQFF. The chain combines TRBV14 with TRBJ2-1, with D uncertain. Germline V gives CDR1 SGHDN, CDR2 FVKESK. This CDR3 contains 15 residues. Trimming cost V 3 bases and J 9 bases, with 18 bases left between them.

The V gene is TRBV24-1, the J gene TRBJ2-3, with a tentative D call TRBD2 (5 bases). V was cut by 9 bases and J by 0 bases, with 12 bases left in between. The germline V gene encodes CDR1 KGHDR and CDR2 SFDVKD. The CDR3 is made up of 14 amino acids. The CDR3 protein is CATHKGGSTDTQYF. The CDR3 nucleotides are TGTGCCACCCATAAGGGCGGGAGCACAGATACGCAGTATTTT.

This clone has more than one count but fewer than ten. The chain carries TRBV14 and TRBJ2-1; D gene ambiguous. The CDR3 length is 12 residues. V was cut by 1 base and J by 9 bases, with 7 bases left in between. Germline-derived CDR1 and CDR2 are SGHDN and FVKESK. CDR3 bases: TGTGCCAGCAGCCAAGTTGCGTTTGAGCAGTTCTTC. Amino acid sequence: CASSQVAFEQFF.

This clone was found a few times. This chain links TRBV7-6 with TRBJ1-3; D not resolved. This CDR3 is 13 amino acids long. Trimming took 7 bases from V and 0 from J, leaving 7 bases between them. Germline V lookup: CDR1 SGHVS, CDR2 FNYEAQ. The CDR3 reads CASKSYSGNTIYF. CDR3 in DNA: TGTGCCAGCAAGTCTTACTCTGGAAACACCATATATTTT.

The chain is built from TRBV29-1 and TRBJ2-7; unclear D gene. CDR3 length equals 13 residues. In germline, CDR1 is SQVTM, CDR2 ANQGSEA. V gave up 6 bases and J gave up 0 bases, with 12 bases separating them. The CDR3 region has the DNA TGCAGCGTATTGGGTTTTAGCTCCTACGAGCAGTACTTC. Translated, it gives CSVLGFSSYEQYF.

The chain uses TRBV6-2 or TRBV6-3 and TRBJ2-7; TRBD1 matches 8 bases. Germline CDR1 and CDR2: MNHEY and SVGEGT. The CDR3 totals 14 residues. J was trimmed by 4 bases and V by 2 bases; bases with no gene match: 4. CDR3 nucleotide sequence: TGTGCCAGCAGTTACGTGCAGGGGGCTTACGAGCAGTACTTC. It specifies CASSYVQGAYEQYF.

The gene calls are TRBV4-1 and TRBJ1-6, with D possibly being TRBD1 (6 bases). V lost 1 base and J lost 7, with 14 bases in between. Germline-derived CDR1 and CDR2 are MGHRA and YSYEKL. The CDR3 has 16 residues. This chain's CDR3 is CASSQGPTGRNSPLHF. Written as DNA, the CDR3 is TGCGCCAGCAGCCAAGGGCCCACAGGGAGGAATTCACCCCTCCACTTT.

CDR3 sequence reads: CASSLGTYNEQFF. The CDR3 DNA sequence: TGTGCCAGCAGCTTAGGCACCTACAATGAGCAGTTCTTC. The chain carries TRBV7-2 and TRBJ2-1; D not resolved. CDR3 size: 13 residues. Germline lookup yields CDR1 SGHTA and CDR2 FQGNSA. V was shortened by 1 base and J by 2 bases, with 3 bases between the two germline ends.

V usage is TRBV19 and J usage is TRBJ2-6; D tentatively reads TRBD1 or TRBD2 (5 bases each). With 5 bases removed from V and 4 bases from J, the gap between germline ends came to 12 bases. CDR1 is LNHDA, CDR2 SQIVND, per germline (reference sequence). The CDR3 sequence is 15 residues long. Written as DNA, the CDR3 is TGTGCCAGTAGTGGTAGGGGAGCCGGGGCCAACGTCCTGACTTTC. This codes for CASSGRGAGANVLTF.

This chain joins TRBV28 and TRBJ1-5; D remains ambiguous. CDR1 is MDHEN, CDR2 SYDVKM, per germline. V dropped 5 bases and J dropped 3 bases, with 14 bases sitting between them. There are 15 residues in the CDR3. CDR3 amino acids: CASSALAGVNQPQHF. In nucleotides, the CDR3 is TGTGCCAGCAGTGCCTTGGCAGGAGTCAATCAGCCCCAGCATTTT.